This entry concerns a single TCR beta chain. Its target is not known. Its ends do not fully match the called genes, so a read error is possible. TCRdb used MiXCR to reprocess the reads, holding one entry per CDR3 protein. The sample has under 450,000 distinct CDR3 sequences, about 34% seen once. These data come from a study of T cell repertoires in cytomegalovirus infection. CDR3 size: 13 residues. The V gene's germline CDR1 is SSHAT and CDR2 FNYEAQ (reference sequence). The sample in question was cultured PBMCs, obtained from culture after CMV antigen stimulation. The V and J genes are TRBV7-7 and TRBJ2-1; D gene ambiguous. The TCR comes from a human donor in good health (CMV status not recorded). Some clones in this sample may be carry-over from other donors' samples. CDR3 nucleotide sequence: TGTGCTAGCAGCTTGTCCCAAAACAATGAGCAGTTCTTC. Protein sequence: CASSLSQNNEQFF.